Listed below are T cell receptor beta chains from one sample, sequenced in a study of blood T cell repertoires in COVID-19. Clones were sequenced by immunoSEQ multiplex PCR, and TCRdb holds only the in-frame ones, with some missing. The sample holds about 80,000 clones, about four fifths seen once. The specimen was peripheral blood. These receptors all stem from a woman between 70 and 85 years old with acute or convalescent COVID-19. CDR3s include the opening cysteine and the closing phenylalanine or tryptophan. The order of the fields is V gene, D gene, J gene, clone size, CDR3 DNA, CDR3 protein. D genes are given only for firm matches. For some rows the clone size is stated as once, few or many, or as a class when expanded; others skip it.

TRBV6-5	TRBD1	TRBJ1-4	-	TGTGCCAGCAGCCCGACAGGGGGCAATGAAAAACTGTTTTTT	CASSPTGGNEKLFF
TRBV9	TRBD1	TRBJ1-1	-	TGTGCCCACGGACAGGGAGGGGACACTGAAGCTTTCTTT	CAHGQGGDTEAFF
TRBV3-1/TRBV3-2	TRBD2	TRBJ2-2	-	TGTGCCAGCAGCGTCTTTAAAGCGGGATATAACACCGGGGAGCTGTTTTTT	CASSVFKAGYNTGELFF
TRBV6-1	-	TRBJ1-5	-	TGTGCCAGCAGTGAAGCGGTATGGGGGCATCAGCCCCAGCATTTT	CASSEAVWGHQPQHF
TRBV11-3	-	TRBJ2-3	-	TGTGCCAGCAGCTTAGGGCGGGCGGTCACAGATACGCAGTATTTT	CASSLGRAVTDTQYF
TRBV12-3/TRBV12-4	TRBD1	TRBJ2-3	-	TGTGCCAGCAGTTCCGGGACAGCAGATACGCAGTATTTT	CASSSGTADTQYF
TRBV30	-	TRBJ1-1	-	TGTGCCTGGAGGTCGGTATCAACTGAAGCTTTCTTT	CAWRSVSTEAFF
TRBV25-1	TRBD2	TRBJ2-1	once	TGTGCCAGCAGTGAAAGGGGTAGCGGGGCCTACAATGAGCAGTTCTTC	CASSERGSGAYNEQFF
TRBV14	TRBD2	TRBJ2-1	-	TGTGCCAGCAGCCAAGTACAGCGGGAGGGCCTAGTCGATGAGCAGTTCTTC	CASSQVQREGLVDEQFF
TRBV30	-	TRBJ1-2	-	TGTGCCTGGACACGACAGGCCTTCTATGGCTACACCTTC	CAWTRQAFYGYTF
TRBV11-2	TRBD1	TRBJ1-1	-	TGTGCCAGCAGCTTAGGACAGGGGAGCACTGAAGCTTTCTTT	CASSLGQGSTEAFF
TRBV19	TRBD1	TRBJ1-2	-	TGTGCCAGTAGTGACAGGGGGTTTCACGGCTACACCTTC	CASSDRGFHGYTF
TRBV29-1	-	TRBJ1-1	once	TGCAGCGTTGATCCGGTTGAGTGGGCCACTGAAGCTTTCTTT	CSVDPVEWATEAFF
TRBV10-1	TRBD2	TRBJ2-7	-	TGCGCCAGCAGTGAGTCGCGGGAGTCCTCCTACGAGCAGTACTTC	CASSESRESSYEQYF
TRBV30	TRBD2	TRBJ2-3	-	TGTGCCTGGAGTGTACCCGGGAGGTTCACAGATACGCAGTATTTT	CAWSVPGRFTDTQYF
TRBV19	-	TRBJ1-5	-	TGTGCCAGTTCCGACAGCTTCAATCAGCCCCAGCATTTT	CASSDSFNQPQHF
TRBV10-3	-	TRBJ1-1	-	TGTGCCATCAGTAACAGGGCTGCAGGGGACACTGAAGCTTTCTTT	CAISNRAAGDTEAFF
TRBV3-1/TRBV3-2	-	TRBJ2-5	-	TGTGCCAGCAGTTACAGCTTGGAGACCCAGTACTTC	CASSYSLETQYF
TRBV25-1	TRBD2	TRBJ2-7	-	TGTGCCAGCAGTGCCCCGGTTAGCGGGTTGTACGAGCAGTACTTC	CASSAPVSGLYEQYF
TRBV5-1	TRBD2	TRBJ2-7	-	TGCGCCAGCAGCGTGGGACTAGCGGGAGAAGAGCAGTACTTC	CASSVGLAGEEQYF
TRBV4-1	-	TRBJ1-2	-	TGCGCCAGCAGCCGCCTACTACAGGGCTCAGGGCGAGGCTACACCTTC	CASSRLLQGSGRGYTF
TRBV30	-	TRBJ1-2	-	TGTGCCCGCCGACAGGAGTCCTATGGCTACACCTTC	CARRQESYGYTF
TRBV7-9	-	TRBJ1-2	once	TGTGCCAGCAGCTTAATTTCCGGACAGTTGGCAGGCTACACCTTC	CASSLISGQLAGYTF
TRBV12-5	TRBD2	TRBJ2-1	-	TGTGCTAGTGGTTTGGTTCTTTCCGGGACTAGCGGGAGGGCCCGTTGGTACAATGAGCAGTTCTTC	CASGLVLSGTSGRARWYNEQFF
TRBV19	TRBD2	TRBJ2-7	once	TGTGCCAGTAGTATTCTACTAGCGGGAGGCGGAGAGCAGTACTTC	CASSILLAGGGEQYF
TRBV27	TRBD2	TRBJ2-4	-	TGTGCCAGCAGTTTTACTAGCGGGAGCGATCAGTACTTC	CASSFTSGSDQYF
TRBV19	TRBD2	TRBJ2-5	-	TGTGCCAGTAGTAGGACTAGCCGCCAAGAGACCCAGTACTTC	CASSRTSRQETQYF
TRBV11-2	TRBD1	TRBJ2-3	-	TGTGCCAGCACCAGGACAGGGACCACAGATACGCAGTATTTT	CASTRTGTTDTQYF
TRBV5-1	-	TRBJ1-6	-	TGCGCCAGCAGCCCGCAACCAGACAGGAGGAATTCACCCCTCCACTTT	CASSPQPDRRNSPLHF
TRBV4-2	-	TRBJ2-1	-	TGTGCCAGCAGCCAAGATGGCTCCAGGGTAAATGAGCAGTTCTTC	CASSQDGSRVNEQFF